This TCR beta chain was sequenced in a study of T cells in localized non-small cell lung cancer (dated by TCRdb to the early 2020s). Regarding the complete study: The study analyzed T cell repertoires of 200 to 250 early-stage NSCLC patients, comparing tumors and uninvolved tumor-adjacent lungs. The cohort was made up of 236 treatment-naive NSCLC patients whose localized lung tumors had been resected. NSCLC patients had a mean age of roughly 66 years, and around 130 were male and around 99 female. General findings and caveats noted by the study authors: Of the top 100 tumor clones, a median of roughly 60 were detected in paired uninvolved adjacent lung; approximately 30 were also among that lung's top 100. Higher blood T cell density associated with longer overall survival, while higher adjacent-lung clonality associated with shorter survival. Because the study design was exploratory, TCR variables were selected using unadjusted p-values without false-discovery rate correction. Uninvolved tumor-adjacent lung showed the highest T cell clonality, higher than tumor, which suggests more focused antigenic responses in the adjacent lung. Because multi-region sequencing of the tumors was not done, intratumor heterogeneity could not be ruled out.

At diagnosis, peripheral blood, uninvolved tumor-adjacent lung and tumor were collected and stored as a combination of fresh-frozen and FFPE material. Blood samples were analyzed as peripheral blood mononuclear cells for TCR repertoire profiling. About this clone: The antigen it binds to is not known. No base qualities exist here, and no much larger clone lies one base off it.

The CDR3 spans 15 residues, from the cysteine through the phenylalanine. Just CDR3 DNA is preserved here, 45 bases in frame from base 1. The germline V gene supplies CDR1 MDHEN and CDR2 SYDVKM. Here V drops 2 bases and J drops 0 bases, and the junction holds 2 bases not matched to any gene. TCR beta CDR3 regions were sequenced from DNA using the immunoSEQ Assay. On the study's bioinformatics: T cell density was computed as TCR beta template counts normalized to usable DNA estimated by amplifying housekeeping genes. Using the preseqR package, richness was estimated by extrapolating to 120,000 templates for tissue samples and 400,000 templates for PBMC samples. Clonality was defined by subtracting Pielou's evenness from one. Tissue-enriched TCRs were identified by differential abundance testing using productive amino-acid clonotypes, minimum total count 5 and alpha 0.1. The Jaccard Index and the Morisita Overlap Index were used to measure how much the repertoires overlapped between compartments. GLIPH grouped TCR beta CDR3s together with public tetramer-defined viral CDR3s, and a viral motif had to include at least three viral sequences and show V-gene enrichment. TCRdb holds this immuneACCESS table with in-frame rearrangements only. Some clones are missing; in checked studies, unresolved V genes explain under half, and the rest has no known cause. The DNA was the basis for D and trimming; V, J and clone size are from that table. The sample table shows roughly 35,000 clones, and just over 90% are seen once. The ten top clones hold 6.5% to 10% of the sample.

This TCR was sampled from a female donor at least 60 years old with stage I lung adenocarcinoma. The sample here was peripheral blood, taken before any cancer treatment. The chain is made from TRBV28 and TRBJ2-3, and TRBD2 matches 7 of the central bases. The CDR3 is CASSLSSGSTDTQYF. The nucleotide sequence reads TGTGCCAGCAGTTTAAGTAGCGGGAGCACAGATACGCAGTATTTT.